The next 22 T cell receptor beta chains were all read from a single sample in a study of preoperative IRX-2 immunotherapy in early breast cancer. Measured with immunoSEQ multiplex PCR; TCRdb has only the in-frame clones, and not every one. Counted here are over 30,000 clones, around nine tenths occurring once; the ten biggest clones make up around 1.6%. Treatment here: preoperative locoregional IRX-2 cytokine immunotherapy. Source: tumor tissue, taken after IRX-2 immunotherapy. The receptors originated from a human donor with breast cancer.

This chain uses TRBV7-7 with TRBJ1-4, with 7 positions matching TRBD1. Trimming removed 7 bases from V and 7 bases from J; junction bases left unmatched: 9. The CDR3 length is 14 residues. Germline CDR1 SSHAT, CDR2 FNYEAQ (reference sequence). Here the CDR3 reads CASTPYHRGEKLFF. The DNA for the CDR3 is TGTGCCAGCACCCCATACCACAGGGGTGAAAAACTGTTTTTT. The complete variable domain, with remaining parts taken from reference TRBV7-7 and TRBJ1-4, reads GAGVSQSPRYKVTKRGQDVTLRCDPISSHATLYWYQQALGQGPEFLTYFNYEAQPDKSGLPSDRFSAERPEGSISTLTIQRTEQRDSAMYRCASTPYHRGEKLFFGSGTQLSVL.

The gene calls are TRBV29-1 and TRBJ1-1; D gene uncertain. CDR3 length: 16 residues. The germline V and J ends were trimmed by 5 bases and 1 base, with 20 bases remaining between them. Germline V gives CDR1 SQVTM, CDR2 ANQGSEA. In nucleotides, the CDR3 is TGCAGCGTTAGCCTAGGGTCATTCACCCAGAACACTGAAGCTTTCTTT. Translating it yields CSVSLGSFTQNTEAFF.

The chain employs TRBV6-8 and TRBJ1-1; 7 positions match TRBD1. This CDR3 spans 14 amino acids. The V gene end was trimmed by 5 bases and the J gene end by 0 bases; junction bases not matched to a gene: 3. Per germline, CDR1 MNHGY and CDR2 SAAAGT. CDR3 in DNA: TGTGCCAGCAGTGATGACAGGGTGAACACTGAAGCTTTCTTT. It is translated as CASSDDRVNTEAFF.

The chain carries TRBV6-8 and TRBJ2-3; 13 positions match TRBD2. V dropped 6 bases and J dropped 3; count of bases not matched to a gene: 3. This CDR3 region has 15 residues. Germline V gene sequence: CDR1 MNHGY, CDR2 SAAAGT. CDR3 DNA sequence: TGTGCCAGCAGGACTAGCGGGGGGTGGACAGATACGCAGTATTTT. Protein product: CASRTSGGWTDTQYF.

The chain has TRBV7-4 and TRBJ1-4; D ambiguous. CDR1 and CDR2 from the germline V gene are SGHVT and SQSDAQ. The CDR3 runs to 16 residues. V was trimmed by 5 bases and J by 0 bases, leaving 13 bases between them. CDR3 sequence (DNA): TGTGCCAGCAGCCAAAGTGGTACAGCAACTAATGAAAAACTGTTTTTT. Its translation is CASSQSGTATNEKLFF.

The CDR3 sequence is CATSRGFSGNTIYF. DNA of the CDR3: TGTGCCACCAGCAGGGGATTCTCTGGAAACACCATATATTTT. The chain links TRBV15 to TRBJ1-3, with unresolved D. CDR1 and CDR2 from the germline V gene are LNHNV and YYDKDF (reference sequence). Trimming removed 3 bases at V and 0 bases at J, with 6 bases between. The CDR3 has 14 amino acids.

The chain combines TRBV11-3 with TRBJ2-1; TRBD2 aligns across 13 bases. CDR1 and CDR2 from the germline V gene are SGHNT and YENEEA. The CDR3 is 15 amino acids. The V segment lost 2 bases and the J segment 12 bases; nucleotides outside the gene matches: 7. The CDR3 protein is CASSLTGTSGNGQFF. The CDR3 DNA follows: TGTGCCAGCAGCTTAACCGGGACTAGCGGGAACGGGCAGTTCTTC.

This chain connects TRBV5-1 to TRBJ2-7; tentative D call: TRBD1 (6 bases). This CDR3 is 14 amino acids long. Trimming removed 4 bases at V and 4 bases at J, with 15 bases between. CDR1 and CDR2 (germline): SGHRS, YFSETQ. The CDR3 nucleotides are TGCGCCAGCAGCAAACCGGGACATGGATACGAGCAGTACTTC. Translated: CASSKPGHGYEQYF.

The chain carries TRBV19 and TRBJ1-4; 7 bases map to TRBD1. This CDR3 comprises 14 residues. Germline CDR1 LNHDA, CDR2 SQIVND (reference sequence). The V and J ends lost 1 base and 8 bases, in that order; junction bases with no gene match: 4. Here the CDR3 reads CASSIGQGVEKLFF. DNA for the CDR3: TGTGCCAGTAGTATAGGGCAGGGGGTAGAAAAACTGTTTTTT.

The chain couples TRBV11-3 to TRBJ1-2; no definite D call. CDR3 length: 19 amino acids. Germline V CDR1 and CDR2: SGHNT, YENEEA. Trimming pared 1 base from V and 0 bases from J, leaving 21 bases between. The CDR3 here is CASSLGPQGGPQANYGYTF. The CDR3 region has the DNA TGTGCCAGCAGCTTAGGGCCCCAAGGAGGCCCGCAGGCTAACTATGGCTACACCTTC.

The gene calls are TRBV10-2 and TRBJ2-4; D call uncertain. Germline-derived CDR1 and CDR2 are WSHSY and SAAADI. The V end lost 4 bases, the J end lost 7 bases, and 11 bases lay between the germline ends. The CDR3 spans 13 residues. CDR3 region: CASSGLGSNIQYF. In DNA form, the CDR3 reads TGCGCCAGCAGTGGCCTGGGGTCGAACATTCAGTACTTC.

The rearrangement uses TRBV6-4 and TRBJ1-2; D is uncertain. V was pared by 3 bases and J by 4 bases, with 18 bases between. The germline gives CDR1 MRHNA, CDR2 SNTAGT. The CDR3 spans 16 residues. CDR3 in amino acids: CASSEALRADSYGYTF. CDR3 nucleotide sequence: TGTGCCAGCAGTGAAGCGCTGCGGGCGGATAGCTATGGCTACACCTTC.

The chain employs TRBV28 and TRBJ2-3, with a weak D call TRBD2 (7 bases). V lost 2 bases and J 0 bases, leaving 15 bases between the germline ends. There are 17 residues in the CDR3. Germline values: CDR1 MDHEN, CDR2 SYDVKM. This chain's CDR3 is CASSLGYRGASTDTQYF. CDR3 DNA: TGTGCCAGCAGTTTAGGGTACCGGGGGGCAAGCACAGATACGCAGTATTTT.

V gene TRBV11-3 combines with J gene TRBJ1-3, with a possible D match to TRBD1 (5 bases). Germline V gene lookup returns CDR1 SGHNT and CDR2 YENEEA. V was shortened by 5 bases and J by 3 bases, with 17 bases between the two germline ends. There are 16 residues in the CDR3. The CDR3 region is CASSPRAEGFGNTIYF. The CDR3 DNA reads TGTGCCAGCAGCCCTAGAGCTGAGGGGTTTGGAAACACCATATATTTT.

The chain carries TRBV23-1 and TRBJ1-5; D gene unclear. TRBV23-1 counts as an open reading frame of uncertain function. V lost 6 bases and J 5 bases, leaving 11 bases between the germline ends. The CDR3 totals 13 residues. The CDR3 loop is CASSLADHQPQHF. CDR3 coding DNA: TGCGCCAGCAGCTTAGCCGACCATCAGCCCCAGCATTTT.

V and J are TRBV18 and TRBJ1-2, with TRBD1 matching over 7 bases. Germline V gene data show CDR1 as KGHSH and CDR2 as LQKENI. The ends lost 1 base at V and 4 bases at J; junction bases unmatched: 3. The CDR3 contains 14 residues. The CDR3 nucleotides read TGTGCCAGCTCACCACGGGACAGCCGCTATGGCTACACCTTC. Amino acid sequence: CASSPRDSRYGYTF.

The rearrangement uses TRBV30 and TRBJ1-2; tentatively, D is TRBD1 (5 bases). V gave up 0 bases and J gave up 7 bases, with 21 bases separating them. Germline V gene data show CDR1 as GTSNPN and CDR2 as SVGIG (reference sequence). The CDR3 runs 16 residues. The CDR3 coding sequence is TGTGCCTGGAGTGTAGGGCCCCCCGGAGGGACCCGTGGCTACACCTTC. It translates to CAWSVGPPGGTRGYTF.

The chain employs TRBV28 and TRBJ1-4, with 8 positions matching TRBD1. The length of the CDR3 is 15 residues. The germline V gene has CDR1 MDHEN and CDR2 SYDVKM. The J segment lost 8 bases and the V segment lost 4 bases, leaving 9 bases of the junction unmatched. CDR3 sequence: CASSSGTGMEEKLFF. Here the CDR3 DNA reads TGTGCCAGCAGTTCTGGGACAGGTATGGAGGAAAAACTGTTTTTT.

This chain connects TRBV11-3 to TRBJ2-2, with a weak D call TRBD1 (6 bases). Trimming shortened V by 2 bases and J by 0 bases, and 10 bases separated the two germline ends. Germline V CDR1 and CDR2: SGHNT, YENEEA. The CDR3 totals 16 residues. The CDR3 is CASSLIGGANTGELFF. DNA for the CDR3: TGTGCCAGCAGCTTAATTGGGGGCGCGAACACCGGGGAGCTGTTTTTT.

This clone was observed a single time. This chain links TRBV4-1 with TRBJ1-4; D perhaps matches TRBD1 (5 bases). The CDR3 totals 16 residues. Germline CDR1 MGHRA, CDR2 YSYEKL. The V end lost 0 bases, the J end lost 7 bases, and 15 bases lay between the germline ends. The CDR3 coding sequence is TGCGCCAGCAGCCAAGATCCATTAGCAGGGATTGAAAAACTGTTTTTT. Translation: CASSQDPLAGIEKLFF.

This clone was counted once. The V gene is TRBV11-3, the J gene TRBJ2-1, with D possibly being TRBD2 (6 bases). CDR1 is SGHNT and CDR2 is YENEEA in the germline V gene. The CDR3 consists of 15 residues. The V and J ends lost 3 bases and 4 bases respectively, with 13 bases between them. CDR3 in amino acids: CASSLEAGTYNEQFF. The CDR3 bases are TGTGCCAGCAGCTTGGAGGCGGGAACTTACAATGAGCAGTTCTTC. Filled out from reference TRBV11-3 and TRBJ2-1, the complete variable domain reads EAGVVQSPRYKIIEKKQPVAFWCNPISGHNTLYWYLQNLGQGPELLIRYENEEAVDDSQLPKDRFSAERLKGVDSTLKIQPAELGDSAVYLCASSLEAGTYNEQFFGPGTRLTVL.

The J gene is TRBJ1-2, the V gene TRBV19; TRBD1 might be the D (5 bases). This CDR3 has 14 residues. Germline CDR1 and CDR2: LNHDA and SQIVND (reference sequence). V dropped 3 bases and J dropped 0 bases, with 8 bases sitting between them. Here the CDR3 DNA reads TGTGCCAGTAGTATTTGGGGCCCTAACTATGGCTACACCTTC. Amino acids: CASSIWGPNYGYTF.